One sample yielded the 28 T cell receptor beta chains listed below, sequenced in a study of blood T cell repertoires in COVID-19. Some clones are missing from TCRdb's copy, which holds only in-frame ones; the method was immunoSEQ multiplex PCR. The table records about 100,000 clones, approximately 79% of them present only once. Sequencing was done on a sample of peripheral blood. These receptors all stem from a woman older than 75 with active or convalescent COVID-19.

The sample holds a few counts of this clone. This rearrangement joins TRBV7-3 to TRBJ1-2; D perhaps matches TRBD1 (5 bases). The CDR3 runs 15 residues. CDR1 is SGHTA and CDR2 is FQGTGA in the germline V gene. V was pared by 3 bases and J by 5 bases, with 16 bases between. CDR3 region: CASSLSGGVGYGYTF. The CDR3 nucleotides are TGTGCCAGCAGCTTGTCTGGGGGGGTAGGATATGGCTACACCTTC. Supplemented by reference TRBV7-3 and TRBJ1-2, the full variable domain reads GAGVSQTPSNKVTEKGKYVELRCDPISGHTALYWYRQSLGQGPEFLIYFQGTGAADDSGLPNDRFFAVRPEGSVSTLKIQRTERGDSAVYLCASSLSGGVGYGYTFGSGTRLTVV.

This clone has at least ten counts. The chain uses TRBV6-6 and TRBJ1-1; perhaps TRBD1 as D (6 bases). The CDR3 has 14 amino acids. The V gene's germline CDR1 is MNHNY and CDR2 SVGAGI (reference sequence). The V end lost 5 bases, the J end lost 3 bases, and 13 bases lay between the germline ends. The CDR3 reads CASSKQGWDTEAFF. In nucleotides, the CDR3 is TGTGCCAGCAGTAAACAGGGTTGGGACACTGAAGCTTTCTTT.

The rearrangement uses TRBV5-1 and TRBJ2-2; maybe TRBD2 (5 bases). The CDR3 runs to 16 residues. Germline V lookup: CDR1 SGHRS, CDR2 YFSETQ. The ends were cut back, 0 bases at V and 2 bases at J, with 11 bases in the middle. CDR3 bases: TGCGCCAGCAGCTTGGTTGTGGGAGTTAACACCGGGGAGCTGTTTTTT. Protein sequence: CASSLVVGVNTGELFF.

This clone was counted once. The chain uses TRBV11-2 and TRBJ2-7; D is possibly TRBD2 (5 bases). Deletions cut 4 bases from V and 3 bases from J, with 16 bases between. The V gene's germline CDR1 is SGHAT and CDR2 FQNNGV. This CDR3 spans 15 amino acids. CDR3 amino acids: CASSSAWPRGYEQYF. CDR3 sequence (DNA): TGTGCCAGCAGCTCAGCTTGGCCTCGGGGCTACGAGCAGTACTTC.

The chain has TRBV5-6 and TRBJ2-2; D is perhaps TRBD1 (6 bases). The CDR3 has 15 amino acids. The germline V gene has CDR1 SGHDT and CDR2 YYEEEE. V was pared by 5 bases and J by 3 bases, with 14 bases between. CDR3 loop: CASRHYRADTGELFF. In DNA form, the CDR3 reads TGTGCCAGCAGACACTACAGGGCTGACACCGGGGAGCTGTTTTTT. Supplemented by reference TRBV5-6 and TRBJ2-2, the full variable domain reads DAGVTQSPTHLIKTRGQQVTLRCSPKSGHDTVSWYQQALGQGPQFIFQYYEEEERQRGNFPDRFSGHQFPNYSSELNVNALLLGDSALYLCASRHYRADTGELFFGEGSRLTVL.

This chain joins TRBV29-1 and TRBJ1-5; TRBD1 matches 10 bases. The V gene end was trimmed by 5 bases and the J gene end by 3 bases; junction bases not matched to a gene: 4. The CDR3 is made up of 14 amino acids. Germline V gene lookup returns CDR1 SQVTM and CDR2 ANQGSEA. CDR3 DNA sequence: TGCAGCGTTACGGGACAGGGGTTCAATCAGCCCCAGCATTTT. Its protein is CSVTGQGFNQPQHF. Full variable domain (missing parts from reference TRBV29-1 and TRBJ1-5): SAVISQKPSRDICQRGTSLTIQCQVDSQVTMMFWYRQQPGQSLTLIATANQGSEATYESGFVIDKFPISRPNLTFSTLTVSNMSPEDSSIYLCSVTGQGFNQPQHFGDGTRLSIL.

The V and J genes are TRBV27 and TRBJ2-4, with a possible D match to TRBD1 (6 bases). V shed 4 bases and J shed 14 bases, with 21 bases lying between them. Germline-derived CDR1 and CDR2 are MNHEY and SMNVEV (reference sequence). CDR3 length: 14 residues. This CDR3 is CASSSKVTGRKEYF. The CDR3 DNA is TGTGCCAGCAGTTCGAAAGTGACAGGCAGGAAGGAGTACTTC.

CDR3 sequence: CASRHRTGGTGYTF. The CDR3 DNA reads as TGTGCCAGCAGGCACAGGACAGGGGGGACTGGCTACACCTTC. The chain has TRBV27 and TRBJ1-2, with TRBD1 matching over 10 bases. The CDR3 totals 14 residues. The J segment lost 7 bases and the V segment lost 6 bases, leaving 8 bases of the junction unmatched. Germline lookup yields CDR1 MNHEY and CDR2 SMNVEV (reference sequence).

This sequence joins TRBV10-3 and TRBJ1-1; 8 nucleotides match TRBD1. Germline V lookup: CDR1 ENHRY, CDR2 SYGVKD. Germline trimming cut 6 bases from V and 11 bases from J; bases unmatched to any gene: 5. There are 11 residues in the CDR3. The CDR3 loop reads CAISVRGLAFF. The CDR3 DNA follows: TGTGCCATCAGCGTCAGGGGGCTGGCTTTCTTT.

This clone appeared a few times. The chain links TRBV5-1 to TRBJ2-2; 10 bases agree with TRBD2. Unmatched junction bases numbered 6, after V lost 0 bases and J lost 4 bases. CDR3 length: 17 residues. The germline gives CDR1 SGHRS, CDR2 YFSETQ. CDR3 DNA: TGCGCCAGCAGCTTGGGCGTCCGACTAGCGGGCACCGGGGAGCTGTTTTTT. As protein: CASSLGVRLAGTGELFF.

The chain couples TRBV9 to TRBJ1-3, with D tentatively TRBD1 (6 bases). The CDR3 is 17 amino acids. Germline V lookup: CDR1 SGDLS, CDR2 YYNGEE. Between the trimmed V and J ends, which lost 4 bases and 1 base, there was a span of 18 bases. The CDR3 DNA follows: TGTGCCAGCAGCATCAAACCGGCAGGGGCGTCTGGAAACACCATATATTTT. This encodes CASSIKPAGASGNTIYF. Full variable domain (missing parts from reference TRBV9 and TRBJ1-3): DSGVTQTPKHLITATGQRVTLRCSPRSGDLSVYWYQQSLDQGLQFLIQYYNGEERAKGNILERFSAQQFPDLHSELNLSSLELGDSALYFCASSIKPAGASGNTIYFGEGSWLTVV.

This chain connects TRBV29-1 to TRBJ1-1; 8 nucleotides line up with TRBD1. V lost 3 bases to trimming and J lost 8 bases; unmatched junction nucleotides: 8. The CDR3 is 13 residues long. From germline, CDR1 is SQVTM and CDR2 ANQGSEA. CDR3 DNA: TGCAGCGTTGATAGTCGGTGGACAGGGGAAGCTTTCTTT. Translation: CSVDSRWTGEAFF.

The rearrangement links TRBV5-1 to TRBJ2-3, with D uncertain. The V end lost 0 bases, the J end lost 6 bases, and 8 bases lay between the germline ends. Germline V lookup: CDR1 SGHRS, CDR2 YFSETQ. This CDR3 spans 13 amino acids. CDR3: CASSLATRDTQYF. The CDR3 DNA follows: TGCGCCAGCAGCTTGGCCACGCGGGATACGCAGTATTTT.

This clone was seen ten or more times. CDR3 in DNA: TGTGCCAGCAGCCAGGGGTCGGTTAGCGGGTCTTACGAGCAGTACTTC. It codes for CASSQGSVSGSYEQYF. The rearrangement uses TRBV4-2 and TRBJ2-7; 7 bases align to TRBD2. This CDR3 is built from 16 residues. The trim removed 3 bases at V and 4 bases at J, leaving 12 bases unmatched. The germline gives CDR1 LGHNA, CDR2 YNFKEQ.

CDR3 sequence: CSVPRLAGRSGQFF. CDR3 nucleotides: TGCAGCGTTCCCCGACTAGCGGGAAGGTCAGGGCAGTTCTTC. V is TRBV29-1 and J is TRBJ2-1, with TRBD2 matching 11 bases. With V trimmed by 5 bases and J by 12 bases, 12 bases remained unmatched. Germline V CDR1 and CDR2: SQVTM, ANQGSEA. The CDR3 totals 14 residues.

The V call is TRBV7-6, the J call TRBJ1-3; D gene unclear. Germline-derived CDR1 and CDR2 are SGHVS and FNYEAQ. Trimming left V 4 bases short and J 0 bases short, with 10 bases between. The CDR3 runs 15 residues. The CDR3 DNA reads TGTGCCAGCAGCTCCGCGTCCCTCTCTGGAAACACCATATATTTT. It encodes CASSSASLSGNTIYF.

The V gene is TRBV12-3 or TRBV12-4, the J gene TRBJ1-1; D possibly corresponds to TRBD1 (5 bases). The CDR3 loop spans 13 amino acids. V was clipped by 3 bases and J by 5 bases, with 10 bases between them. DNA for the CDR3: TGTGCCAGCAGTTTGAAGGGGAGGACTGAAGCTTTCTTT. It yields the protein CASSLKGRTEAFF.

The V call is TRBV6-5, the J call TRBJ2-7; D might be TRBD2 (6 bases). The length of the CDR3 is 13 residues. Germline loops: CDR1 MNHEY, CDR2 SVGAGI. V lost 10 bases, J lost 2 bases, and 15 bases lay in between. CDR3 loop: CATHRGTTYEQYF. CDR3 nucleotides: TGTGCCACTCACCGGGGGACGACCTACGAGCAGTACTTC.

J is TRBJ2-1 and V is TRBV5-4, with TRBD2 identical over 8 bases. The germline V gene has CDR1 SGHNT and CDR2 YYREEE (reference sequence). V dropped 2 bases and J dropped 6; count of bases not matched to a gene: 4. The CDR3 extends over 14 amino acids. CDR3 nucleotide sequence: TGTGCCAGCAGCTTCGCAAGCGGGAGCAATGAGCAGTTCTTC. Protein product: CASSFASGSNEQFF. Combining the CDR3 with reference TRBV5-4 and TRBJ2-1 gives the whole variable domain ETGVTQSPTHLIKTRGQQVTLRCSSQSGHNTVSWYQQALGQGPQFIFQYYREEENGRGNFPPRFSGLQFPNYSSELNVNALELDDSALYLCASSFASGSNEQFFGPGTRLTVL.

This clone has only one observation. The chain uses TRBV5-1 and TRBJ1-1, with a tentative D call TRBD1 (5 bases). The CDR3 is 13 residues long. CDR1 SGHRS and CDR2 YFSETQ come from the germline V gene. The germline V and J ends were trimmed by 0 bases and 10 bases, with 13 bases remaining between them. The CDR3 protein is CASSLAQGWPAFF. In nucleotides, the CDR3 is TGCGCCAGCAGCTTGGCCCAGGGTTGGCCAGCTTTCTTT.

The CDR3 region is CASSSRDSGRTDTQYF. In DNA form, the CDR3 reads TGTGCCAGCAGCTCCCGGGACAGCGGGAGAACAGATACGCAGTATTTT. J is TRBJ2-3 and V is TRBV7-6, with D perhaps matching TRBD2 (8 bases). Germline assignment: CDR1 SGHVS and CDR2 FNYEAQ. Trimming took off 4 bases at V and 3 bases at J, with 17 bases between the two ends. CDR3 length: 16 residues.

This clone came up a few times. The chain carries TRBV2 and TRBJ2-2; D perhaps matches TRBD2 (6 bases). Between the trimmed V and J ends, which lost 6 bases and 6 bases, there was a span of 14 bases. There are 14 residues in the CDR3. Germline V gene sequence: CDR1 SNHLY, CDR2 FYNNEI. The CDR3 region has the DNA TGTGCCAGCAGGGGGACTCCAAAGGCCGGGGAGCTGTTTTTT. Residues: CASRGTPKAGELFF.

This rearrangement joins TRBV6-6 to TRBJ1-1; 9 nucleotides line up with TRBD1. The CDR3 covers 14 residues. V dropped 8 bases and J dropped 4; count of bases not matched to a gene: 8. CDR1 is MNHNY and CDR2 is SVGAGI in the germline V gene (reference sequence). CDR3 residues: CASSQGASGTEAFF. In nucleotides, the CDR3 is TGTGCCAGCTCACAGGGGGCATCGGGCACTGAAGCTTTCTTT.

The chain carries TRBV2 and TRBJ2-7; D is undetermined. Germline V gene sequence: CDR1 SNHLY, CDR2 FYNNEI. Trimming pared 4 bases from V and 3 bases from J, leaving 13 bases between. This CDR3 has 14 residues. The CDR3 DNA reads TGTGCCAGCAGTGGAGGTCGCACGTACTACGAGCAGTACTTC. It is translated as CASSGGRTYYEQYF.

V and J are TRBV9 and TRBJ2-7, with 10 bases lining up with TRBD1. This CDR3 has 16 residues. CDR1 is SGDLS and CDR2 is YYNGEE in the germline V gene. The V and J ends lost 4 bases and 3 bases, in that order; junction bases with no gene match: 10. The CDR3 loop reads CASSPRRGTGDYEQYF. DNA for the CDR3: TGTGCCAGCAGCCCTAGGAGGGGGACAGGGGACTACGAGCAGTACTTC.

The rearrangement links TRBV5-1 to TRBJ1-1, with TRBD1 matching 9 bases. Trimming cost V 5 bases and J 4 bases; bases outside gene matches: 6. Germline V gives CDR1 SGHRS, CDR2 YFSETQ. The CDR3 has 14 residues. CDR3 region: CASRSRTGVTEAFF. The CDR3 DNA reads as TGCGCCAGCAGGTCAAGGACAGGGGTCACTGAAGCTTTCTTT.

The V call is TRBV12-3 or TRBV12-4, the J call TRBJ2-2; D unclear. CDR3 size: 12 residues. Trimming removed 7 bases at V and 7 bases at J, with 10 bases between. CDR3: CASTRTGGELFF. The CDR3 coding sequence is TGTGCCAGCACAAGAACTGGCGGGGAGCTGTTTTTT.

In its sample, this clone was seen once. The chain combines TRBV11-3 with TRBJ2-1; D is unclear. The CDR3 extends over 14 amino acids. Germline assignment: CDR1 SGHNT and CDR2 YENEEA. Trimming removed 3 bases at V and 0 bases at J, with 6 bases between. CDR3 bases: TGTGCCAGCAGCTTCTACCACTCCTACAATGAGCAGTTCTTC. This codes for CASSFYHSYNEQFF.